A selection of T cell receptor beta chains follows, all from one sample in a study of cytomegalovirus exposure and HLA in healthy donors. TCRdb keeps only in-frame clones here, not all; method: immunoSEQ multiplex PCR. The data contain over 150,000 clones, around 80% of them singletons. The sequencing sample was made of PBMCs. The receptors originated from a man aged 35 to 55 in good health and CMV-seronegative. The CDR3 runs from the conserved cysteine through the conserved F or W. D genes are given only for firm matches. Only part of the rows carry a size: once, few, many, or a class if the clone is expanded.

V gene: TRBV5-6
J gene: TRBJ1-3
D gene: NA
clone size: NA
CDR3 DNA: TGTGCCAGCTTCGGTGGGGGGATCTCTGGAAACACCATATATTTT
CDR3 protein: CASFGGGISGNTIYF

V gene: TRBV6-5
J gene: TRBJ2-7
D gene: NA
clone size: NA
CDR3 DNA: TGTGCCAGCACCCACACCGGGTCAACCTACGAGCAGTACTTC
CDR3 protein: CASTHTGSTYEQYF

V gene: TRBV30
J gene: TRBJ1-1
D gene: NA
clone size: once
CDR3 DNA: TGTGCCTGGATGGGGCAGAACACTGAAGCTTTCTTT
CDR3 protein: CAWMGQNTEAFF

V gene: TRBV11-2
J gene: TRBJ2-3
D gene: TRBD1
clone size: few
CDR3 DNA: TGTGCCAGCAGCATCCGGGACAGGGGCACAGATACGCAGTATTTT
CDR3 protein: CASSIRDRGTDTQYF

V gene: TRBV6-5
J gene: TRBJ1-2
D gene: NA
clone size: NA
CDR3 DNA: TGTGCCAGCAGCTACACAGGGCCTCATGGCTACACCTTC
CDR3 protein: CASSYTGPHGYTF

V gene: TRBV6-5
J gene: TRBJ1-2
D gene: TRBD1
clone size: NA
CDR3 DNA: TGTGCCAGCAGTTTCGGGACAGGATCTATTCTGGGCTACACCTTC
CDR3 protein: CASSFGTGSILGYTF

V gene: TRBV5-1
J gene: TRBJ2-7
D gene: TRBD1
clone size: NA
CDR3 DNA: TGCGCCAGCAGCTTGCAAAGGACAGGGTACAACGAGCAGTACTTC
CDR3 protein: CASSLQRTGYNEQYF

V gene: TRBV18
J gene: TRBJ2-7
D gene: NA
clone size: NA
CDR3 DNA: TGTGCCAGCTCACCAATTCCAGGAAACTACGAGCAGTACTTC
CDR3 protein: CASSPIPGNYEQYF

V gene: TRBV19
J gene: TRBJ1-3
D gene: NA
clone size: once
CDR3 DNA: TGTGCCAGTATCCAAGCGGCAGGAGTACTCGCTGGAAACACCATATATTTT
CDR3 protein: CASIQAAGVLAGNTIYF

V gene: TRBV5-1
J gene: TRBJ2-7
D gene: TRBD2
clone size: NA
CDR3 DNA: TGCGCCAGCAGCTTCGGACTAGCGGGGGACCTCTACGAGCAGTACTTC
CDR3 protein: CASSFGLAGDLYEQYF

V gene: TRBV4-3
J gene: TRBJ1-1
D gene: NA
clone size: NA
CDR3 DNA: TGCGCCAGCAGCCAAAGCCAGGGAACCTTATTCACTGAAGCTTTCTTT
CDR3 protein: CASSQSQGTLFTEAFF

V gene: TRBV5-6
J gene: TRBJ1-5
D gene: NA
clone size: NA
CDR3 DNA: TGTGCCAGCAGCTTGGCAGCGGACGGTCAGCCCCAGCATTTT
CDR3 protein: CASSLAADGQPQHF

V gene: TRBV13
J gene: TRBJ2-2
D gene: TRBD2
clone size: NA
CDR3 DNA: TGTGCCAGCAGCGCCGGGACTAGCGGGGGGGCAAACGGGGAGCTGTTTTTT
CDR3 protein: CASSAGTSGGANGELFF

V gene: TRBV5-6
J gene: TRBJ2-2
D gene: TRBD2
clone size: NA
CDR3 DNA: TGTGCCAGCAGCCCTAGCGGGCGGAACACCGGGGAGCTGTTTTTT
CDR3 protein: CASSPSGRNTGELFF

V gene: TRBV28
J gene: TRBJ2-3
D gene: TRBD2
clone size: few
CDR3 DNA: TGTGCCAGCAGTGTCCAGCGGGGTTCTTTGAGCACGCAGTATTTT
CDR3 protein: CASSVQRGSLSTQYF

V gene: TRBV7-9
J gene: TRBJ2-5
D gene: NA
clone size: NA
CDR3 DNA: TGTGCCAGCAGCTTAGCCCCACAAGAGACCCAGTACTTC
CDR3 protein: CASSLAPQETQYF

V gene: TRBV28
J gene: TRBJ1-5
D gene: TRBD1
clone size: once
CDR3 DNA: TGTGCCAGCAGAACAGGGGGCGTCAATCAGCCCCAGCATTTT
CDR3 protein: CASRTGGVNQPQHF

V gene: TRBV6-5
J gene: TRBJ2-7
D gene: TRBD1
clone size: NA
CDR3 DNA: TGTGCCAGCAGTTACGGACAGGGCAGTTGGTCCTACGAGCAGTACTTC
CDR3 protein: CASSYGQGSWSYEQYF

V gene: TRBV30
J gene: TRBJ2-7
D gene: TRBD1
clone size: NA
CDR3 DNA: TGTGCCTGGAATGGTCAGGGGGCTGGAGAGCAGTACTTC
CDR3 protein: CAWNGQGAGEQYF

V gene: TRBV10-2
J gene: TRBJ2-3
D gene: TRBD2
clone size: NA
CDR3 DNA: TGCGCCAGCAGTGAACTAGCGGGGGGCACAGATACGCAGTATTTT
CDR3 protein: CASSELAGGTDTQYF

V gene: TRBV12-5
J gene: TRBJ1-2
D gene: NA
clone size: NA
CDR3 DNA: TGTGCTAGTGGTTTGGGCTTTGGGGCGAACTATGGCTACACCTTC
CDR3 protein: CASGLGFGANYGYTF

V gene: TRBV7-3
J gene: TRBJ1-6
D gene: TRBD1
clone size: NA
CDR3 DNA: TGTGCCAGCAGCTCCGACAGGGGGAATTCACCCCTCCACTTT
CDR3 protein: CASSSDRGNSPLHF

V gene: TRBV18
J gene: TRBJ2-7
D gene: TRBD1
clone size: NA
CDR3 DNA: TGTGCCAGCTCAGTTTTACCGGGACAGAGCCTAAGCTCCTACGAGCAGTACTTC
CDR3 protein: CASSVLPGQSLSSYEQYF

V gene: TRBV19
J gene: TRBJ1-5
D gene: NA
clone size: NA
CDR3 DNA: TGTGCCAGTGATGCCCCCGGGGTTAACAATCAGCCCCAGCATTTT
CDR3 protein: CASDAPGVNNQPQHF